This T cell receptor beta chain was observed in a study of molecular identifiers for immune sequencing clone quantification (dated by TCRdb to the late 2010s). As for the study more broadly: For a replicate experiment, RNA from around 20,000 or 99,000 naive CD8 T cells was divided into five aliquots, of which four were sequenced. The study was a methods study using CD8 T cells to benchmark molecular-identifier clustering-based TCR repertoire sequencing (MIDCIRS) and TCR RNA copy counting.

Library creation used PCR. TCRdb shows the sequencer as Illumina HiSeq 4000. Preparation of bulk TCR libraries followed a previously described approach, with the TCR primers listed in Table S5. Purification of total RNA was performed with the Qiagen AllPrep DNA/RNA kit. Before any analysis, reads coming from multiple sequencing runs of the same library were combined into one pool. In the source study's methods: Only reads with exact TCR constant sequence were kept, trimmed to 150 nt, and grouped by their 12-nt molecular barcodes. Reads inside each barcode group were sub-clustered using a 15% Levenshtein threshold, and a quality-weighted consensus sequence was constructed for each RNA molecule. Non-functional sequences were discarded, and so were lower-count sequences lying one edit away from another sequence. Based on a fit of two negative binomial distributions, barcode sub-clusters having less than 20% of the maximum read count were discarded. Using fastp trimming at Q25 and MiXCR clonotype assembly, TCRdb reanalyzed the public sequencing data and kept in-frame beta chains. Rows merge per CDR3 protein into single entries with the most common DNA and genes. What appears here as the V and J calls and clone size reflects TCRdb's work, not the paper's. Within this sample are 550,000 to 750,000 distinct CDR3 sequences, with about 20% of them counted one time only. The biggest ten clones account for 0.7% to 1% of the sample.

With regard to this clonotype: Its antigen remains unidentified. Base qualities are missing; no much larger clone stands one base away.

Counted from cysteine to phenylalanine, this CDR3 has 13 amino acids. CDR3 DNA only is kept here, 39 bases in frame from base 1. Trimming at the junction amounts to 7 bases on V and 4 bases on J, and the germline ends lie 14 bases apart. From a lookup of the germline V gene (reference sequence), CDR1 and CDR2 are MNHNY and SVGAGI. Libraries of naive CD8 T cells were generated from roughly 21,000 to 960,000 sorted cells, with 10%, 30% or 50% of the purified RNA used. Naive CD8 T cells were FACS-sorted as CD8+CD4-CCR7+CD45RA+ on a BD FACSAria II into RLT Plus buffer. To test detection sensitivity, Jurkat RNA equal to 9 to 10 TCR copies was added to samples of about 20,000-1,100,000 naive CD8 T cells. CD8 T cells were enriched with RosetteSep CD8+ T Cell Enrichment Cocktail and Ficoll-Paque, followed by ACK red cell lysis. On the study overall, not on this receptor specifically: Spiked-in Jurkat TCR RNA (about ten copies' worth), which is not part of the donor repertoire, was contained in the naive libraries. Modeling gave about 3.2 recovered TCR RNA copies per cell versus around 10 by digital PCR, implying around 30% capture efficiency. Identical TCR molecules sharing a barcode could cause highly expanded clone sizes to be underestimated. Clones above 20 RNA copies held over 97% of molecules in CMV-specific effector cells but under 1% in naive cells. A single cell's worth of spiked-in Jurkat TCR RNA was reported detectable even among about a million naive CD8 T cells. When barcode sub-clustering was omitted, TCR diversity was inflated by chimeric consensus sequences, with chimeras reaching as high as 47%.

The TCR sequence derives from a human donor in good health. Some libraries in this study had Jurkat cell RNA spiked in. The rearrangement combines TRBV6-6 with TRBJ2-7; no D gene call is confident. The material sequenced was naive CD8+ T cells from blood, with Jurkat cell RNA spiked in. The cell subset or site label for this specimen denotes: FACS-sorted CD8+CD4-CCR7+CD45RA+ naive T cells. The sequence in DNA is TGTGCCAGCACCCCGGATCAGAGTTACGAGCAGTACTTC. This codes for CASTPDQSYEQYF.